The rows below give T cell receptor beta chains drawn from one sample of a study of human T cells and chemical hapten exposure. MiXCR, run by TCRdb on the RACE reads, gives a single entry per CDR3 protein. The sample has 150,000 to 200,000 distinct CDR3 sequences, about 25% seen once; the top ten hold about 2.5%. The starting material was whole blood, obtained in connection with sensitization to the hapten diphenylcyclopropenone (DPC). Source of these receptors: a woman between 35 and 50 years old with alopecia areata. Some clones in this sample may be carry-over from other donors' samples. CDR3s include the opening cysteine and the closing phenylalanine or tryptophan. The order of the fields is clone size, J gene, V gene, D gene, CDR3 DNA, CDR3 protein. A D gene is named only where the DNA matches it firmly. The size field is filled for only some rows; it gives once, few, many or a size class.

few TRBJ2-7 TRBV19 . TGTGCCAGTAGTGCCGGGACTCCCCCCTACGAGCAGTACTTC CASSAGTPPYEQYF
many TRBJ2-1 TRBV6-4 . TGTGCCAGCAGTGACTCGACGGAGGCTGAGCAGTTCTTC CASSDSTEAEQFF
. TRBJ2-3 TRBV7-7 . TGTGCTAGCAGCTTAGCCCGGGAGGATACGCAGTATTTT CASSLAREDTQYF
. TRBJ1-6 TRBV20-1 TRBD1 TGCAGTGCGGACAGGTCCCGGCTGTATTCACCCCTCCACTTT CSADRSRLYSPLHF
. TRBJ2-6 TRBV7-3 . TGTGCCAGCAGCACCGACCCCGGGGCCAACGTCCTGACTTTC CASSTDPGANVLTF
few TRBJ2-3 TRBV7-7 . TGTGCTAGCAGCTCCTACCCGGGGGCAGATACGCAGTATTTT CASSSYPGADTQYF
many TRBJ1-5 TRBV6-2/TRBV6-3 . TGTGCCAGCAGCCGACCGGGATACAATCAGCCCCAGCATTTT CASSRPGYNQPQHF
once TRBJ2-2 TRBV12-3/TRBV12-4 TRBD2 TGTGCCAGCACCCCGAGCGGGGGAAACACCGGGGAGCTGTTTTTT CASTPSGGNTGELFF
. TRBJ2-3 TRBV20-1 . TGCAGTGCTAGGGGACCGACGCAGTATTTT CSARGPTQYF
. TRBJ2-2 TRBV5-1 . TGCGCCAGCAGCTTGATGACGGTGAACACCGGGGAGCTGTTTTTT CASSLMTVNTGELFF
. TRBJ2-7 TRBV7-2 . TGTGCCAGCAGCCTCGCCCGAGGTGCAGGGATCTACGAGCAGTACTTC CASSLARGAGIYEQYF
. TRBJ2-2 TRBV20-1 . TGCAGTGCTATACATGGGGAGAACACCGGGGAGCTGTTTTTT CSAIHGENTGELFF
. TRBJ2-1 TRBV5-1 . TGCGCCAGCAGCTCCGACGGTGAGCAGTTCTTC CASSSDGEQFF
few TRBJ1-5 TRBV20-1 . TGCAGTGCTGTGCTGGGGGCAGGGGGCAATCAGCCCCAGCATTTT CSAVLGAGGNQPQHF
few TRBJ2-1 TRBV7-3 . TGTGCCAGCAGCTTAACGCAGGGGTTTTACAATGAGCAGTTCTTC CASSLTQGFYNEQFF
. TRBJ2-6 TRBV6-1 . TGTGCCGCGGACAGTCAGTTCTCTGGGGCCAACGTCCTGACTTTC CAADSQFSGANVLTF
few TRBJ2-7 TRBV7-8 . TGTGCCAGCAGCGAAGACGGCCTAAGGGAGCAGTACTTC CASSEDGLREQYF
few TRBJ2-1 TRBV20-1 . TGCAGTGCTAGAGATAAGCGGAGAAGCTCCTACAATGAGCAGTTCTTC CSARDKRRSSYNEQFF